This paragraph covers one TCR beta chain sequence. The data were obtained in a study of CD8 T cells in Susac syndrome. Looking at the study overall: At blood draw, Susac syndrome patients were therapy-naive, on corticosteroids, or on intravenous immunoglobulin alone.

The V gene's germline CDR1 is GTSNPN and CDR2 SVGIG (reference sequence). Trimming pared 3 bases from V and 2 bases from J, leaving 10 bases between. The CDR3 extends over 13 amino acids. Random hexamers were used to reverse transcribe roughly 0.45 to 1 ug of RNA. Multiplex PCR with immunoSEQ amplified the TCR beta CDR3 across 54 Vbeta and 13 Jbeta. TCRdb re-analysed the immunoSEQ multiplex PCR reads in MiXCR, keeping a single row per CDR3 protein. The sample carries roughly 180,000 distinct CDR3 sequences, around 94% recorded once. Fulfillment of recently defined diagnostic criteria for definite or probable disease was shown by the patients with Susac syndrome.

The chain uses TRBV30 and TRBJ1-2; possibly TRBD1 for D (5 bases). Sequenced: CD4+ T cells from PBMCs. The receptor was isolated from a human donor with Susac syndrome. The CDR3, as DNA: TGTGCCTGGAGAGGGACGCAGAACTATGGCTACACCTTC. This encodes CAWRGTQNYGYTF.